A selection of T cell receptor beta chains follows, all from one sample in a study of Graves' ophthalmopathy and Graves' hyperthyroidism. MiXCR, applied by TCRdb to the multiplex PCR reads, yields one record per CDR3 protein. The table has 1 million to 1.3 million distinct CDR3 sequences, about 38% seen once. Sequencing input: peripheral blood or thyroid tissue (not recorded which). The origin of the receptors is an adult man with Graves' hyperthyroidism. Each CDR3 is given with its conserved first and last residue.

cdr3_length v_call cdr3_aa
14 TRBV10-3 CASSYRGDNQPQHF
15 TRBV7-2 CASSPGTGALYEQYF
14 TRBV20-1 CSARDREKSTEAFF
12 TRBV5-1 CASSLVGTELFF
14 TRBV4-3 CASSHDRADQPQHF
16 TRBV15 CATSRDHGREGETQYF
14 TRBV10-3 CASSTTTSSYEQYF
15 TRBV5-1 CASSPGTGGPAEQYF
14 TRBV20-1 CSAGAQVPGYEQYF
16 TRBV29-1 CSVERQGTSSGNTIYF